One T cell receptor beta chain is described in this entry. Its antigen is as yet unknown. Sequencing was performed with immunoSEQ multiplex PCR; in TCRdb, only in-frame clones are kept and a portion is missing. The sample lists around 190,000 clones; approximately 86% were seen once. The CDR3 consists of 17 residues. The junction had 6 bases not matched to a gene; V was cut back by 3 bases and J by 2 bases. Looked up from germline, CDR1 is SGHVS and CDR2 is FQNEAQ. Separate from the roughly 730-subject first cohort, the 120-subject validation cohort was the one that the donors belonged to. The sample is drawn from a study of cytomegalovirus exposure and HLA in healthy donors. Study outcomes and limitations: TCR sequences were mostly rare, though some public TCRs occurred in many donors.

Sequences were obtained from PBMCs. The chain links TRBV7-8 to TRBJ2-4, with TRBD2 identical over 11 bases. This receptor was obtained from a young man in good health and CMV-seropositive. The CDR3 region has the DNA TGTGCCAGCAGCTTTCTAGCGGGGGGCGCCCCCAAAAACATTCAGTACTTC. Protein product: CASSFLAGGAPKNIQYF.